This TCR beta chain was profiled in a study of persistence of HIV-infected CD4 T cells (dated by TCRdb to the early 2020s). The study in broad terms: The median time participants had been on suppressive ART was about eight years. Apart from a couple of participants who underwent leukapheresis at a single time point, peripheral blood samples of up to roughly 180 mL were collected from participants at multiple time points. Anti-CD3/anti-CD28 stimulation activated a higher proportion of cells, with a lower memory fraction, than antigen stimulation. The study isolated CMV- and HIV-1 Gag-responding CD4+ T cells from ART-treated individuals to examine antigen-driven clonal expansion of HIV-1-infected cells. TCRbeta sequencing assessed the clonality of all cells in each sorted population, while proviral sequencing assessed the clonality of infected cells. For the TCR cluster analysis across participants, about 8 participants were included for CMV and about 7 participants for Gag.

The research as a whole found: Bulk TCR analyses could not be restricted to the rare CMV-responding cells that actually carried HIV-1 proviruses. Antigen-responding cells were enriched for degenerate expanded CDR3beta sequences, which suggests convergent selection of CD4+ responses to CMV and Gag. Within the same sorted populations, how oligoclonal the TCRs were correlated with how oligoclonal the proviruses were. Significantly lower TCRbeta richness was observed in CMV- and Gag-responding cells than in anti-CD3/anti-CD28-responding cells, and higher oligoclonality was observed in CMV-responding cells than in CD3/CD28-stimulated and Gag-responding cells. Few individuals were included in the study, and only a limited range of antigens was tested.

The CDR3 holds 13 amino acids from the cysteine to the phenylalanine. Only the CDR3 region is kept as DNA, spanning 39 bases read in frame from base 1. Per the publication, the treatment or condition label means: suppressive antiretroviral therapy. As a nonspecific positive control representing the CD4+ T cell repertoire, cells were stimulated with anti-CD3/anti-CD28 magnetic beads. Responding CD4+ T cells were sorted by upregulation of both CD40 ligand and CD69. HIV-1-infected adults in whom suppressive ART had been started during chronic infection were enrolled as participants. Participants had undetectable plasma HIV-1 RNA below 50 copies/mL for at least 4 years. To be included, participants needed a CD4+ T cell count above 400 cells/uL and a positive CMV serology. Before stimulation, PBMCs were isolated using density centrifugation and depleted of CD8+ T cells. Stimulation of CD8-depleted PBMCs was carried out for more than 15 hours with anti-CD28/CD49d costimulation, CD40-blocking antibody and enfuvirtide, to prevent new infections. Cell sorting was performed on a Beckman Coulter MoFlo Legacy or XDP sorter, and dead cells were excluded with propidium iodide. For samples with more than one million cells, genomic DNA was extracted with the QIAamp DNA Mini Kit, and for all other samples the Quick-DNA Microprep Kit was used.

The immunoSEQ hsTCRB assay version 4 in survey mode was used to sequence TCRbeta repertoires from genomic DNA. For TCRbeta sequencing, genomic DNA was diluted to approximately 9 ng/uL, with up to about 1 ug used per sample. As for the authors' bioinformatics: ImmunoSeq Analyzer 3.0 was used for analysis of TCRbeta data, and diversity was computed on productive nucleotide rearrangements. Using the Immunarch R package, the improved Chao index served to estimate lower-bound TCR diversity and the Gini coefficient served to estimate clonality. Nucleotide rearrangements that differed but encoded the same CDR3beta amino acid sequence were counted as separate clonotypes. Differential abundance analysis found TCRbeta sequences that were significantly enriched in antigen-responding cells compared with anti-CD3/anti-CD28-activated cells. Using predicted peptide-MHC specificity as the basis, GLIPH2 grouped TCRs into clusters, both for each participant individually and for the merged data sets that combined participants. TCRdb mirrors the immuneACCESS table, restricted to in-frame sequences. Some clones are absent from its copies; in checked studies, under half trace to an unresolved V gene, and the reason for the others is unknown. The DNA gave D and trimming, while V, J and clone size come from that table. The sample table records over 35,000 clones; more than 80% of these occur just once. Just over 1% of the sample comes from the top ten.

A note on this clone: What this receptor recognizes is not known. Base-call qualities are not available, and no considerably larger clone is one nucleotide away.

The chain employs TRBV21-1 and TRBJ2-7. TRBV21-1 is labeled a pseudogene. This clonotype was sampled from an adult man with HIV who was CMV-seropositive. Source: CD4+ T cells sorted from PBMCs after 18-hour stimulation, taken from a patient who received antiretroviral therapy. The cell subset or site label on this specimen signifies: CD40L+CD69+ CD4 T cells responding to anti-CD3/anti-CD28 beads, representing the overall repertoire. The sequenced DNA: TGTGCCAGCAACAACGGCTTAACCTACGAGCAGTACTTC. This codes for CASNNGLTYEQYF.